This T cell receptor (beta chain) was sequenced during a study of OX40 agonist ivuxolimab in advanced cancers. The method was immunoSEQ multiplex PCR; TCRdb's version includes in-frame clones alone and lacks a portion of them. The data contain some 21,000 clones, 85% to 90% of them seen just once; the ten biggest clones take up roughly 25%. This clone was counted a single time. The J segment lost 5 bases and the V segment lost 4 bases, leaving 8 bases of the junction unmatched. From germline, CDR1 is SGHDT and CDR2 YYEEEE. The CDR3 loop spans 14 amino acids. The chain combines TRBV5-6 with TRBJ1-1; TRBD1 matches 7 bases. The sample consisted of CD4+ or CD8+ T cells sorted from blood, taken in a trial of the OX40 agonist ivuxolimab. The source of this sequence is an adult with an advanced solid tumor such as melanoma, head and neck, liver or kidney cancer. The CDR3 DNA follows: TGTGCCAGCAGCCTGACAGGGATGGGGACTGAAGCTTTCTTT. Encoded protein: CASSLTGMGTEAFF.